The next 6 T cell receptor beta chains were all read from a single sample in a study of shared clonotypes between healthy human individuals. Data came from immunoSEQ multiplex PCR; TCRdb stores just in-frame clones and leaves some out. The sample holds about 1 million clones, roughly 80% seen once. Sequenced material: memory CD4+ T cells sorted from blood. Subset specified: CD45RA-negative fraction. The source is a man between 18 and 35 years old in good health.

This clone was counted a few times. The CDR3 loop reads CAWRGGRSGGELFF. CDR3 DNA sequence: TGTGCCTGGAGAGGGGGGAGGTCCGGCGGGGAGCTGTTTTTT. The chain is built from TRBV30 and TRBJ2-2, with D possibly called TRBD1 or TRBD2 (6 bases each). The length of the CDR3 is 14 residues. Trimming took off 3 bases at V and 7 bases at J, with 15 bases between the two ends. Germline CDR1 and CDR2: GTSNPN and SVGIG (reference sequence). The whole variable domain, remainder taken from reference TRBV30 and TRBJ2-2, is SQTIHQWPATLVQPVGSPLSLECTVEGTSNPNLYWYRQAAGRGLQLLFYSVGIGQISSEVPQNLSASRPQDRQFILSSKKLLLSDSGFYLCAWRGGRSGGELFFGEGSRLTVL.

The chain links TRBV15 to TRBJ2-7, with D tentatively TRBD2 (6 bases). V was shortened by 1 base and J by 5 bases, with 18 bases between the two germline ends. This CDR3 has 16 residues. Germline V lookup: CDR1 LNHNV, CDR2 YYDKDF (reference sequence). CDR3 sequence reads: CATSRALQTGVNEQYF. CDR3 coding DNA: TGTGCCACCAGCAGAGCCTTGCAGACGGGAGTGAACGAGCAGTACTTC.

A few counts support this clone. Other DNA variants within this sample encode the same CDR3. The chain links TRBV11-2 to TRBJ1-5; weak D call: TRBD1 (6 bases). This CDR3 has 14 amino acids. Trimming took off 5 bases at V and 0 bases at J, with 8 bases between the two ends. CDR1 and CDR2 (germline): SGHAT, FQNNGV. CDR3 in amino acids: CASSLQGSNQPQHF. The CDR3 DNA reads TGTGCCAGCAGCCTACAGGGTAGCAATCAGCCCCAGCATTTT. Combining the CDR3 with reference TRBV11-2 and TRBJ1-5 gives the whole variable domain EAGVAQSPRYKIIEKRQSVAFWCNPISGHATLYWYQQILGQGPKLLIQFQNNGVVDDSQLPKDRFSAERLKGVDSTLKIQPAKLEDSAVYLCASSLQGSNQPQHFGDGTRLSIL.

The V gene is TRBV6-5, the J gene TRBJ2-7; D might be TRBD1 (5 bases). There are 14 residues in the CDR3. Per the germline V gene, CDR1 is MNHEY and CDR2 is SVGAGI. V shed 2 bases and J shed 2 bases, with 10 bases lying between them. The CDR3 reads CASSYQRQTYEQYF. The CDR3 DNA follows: TGTGCCAGCAGTTACCAGAGACAGACCTACGAGCAGTACTTC.

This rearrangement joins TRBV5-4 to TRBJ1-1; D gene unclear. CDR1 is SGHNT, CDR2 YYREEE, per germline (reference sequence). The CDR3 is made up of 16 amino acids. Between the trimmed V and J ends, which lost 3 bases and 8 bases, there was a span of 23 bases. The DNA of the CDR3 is TGTGCCAGCAGCTCGGCGTCGACGGGCAGTCCGCTCGAAGCTTTCTTT. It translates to CASSSASTGSPLEAFF.

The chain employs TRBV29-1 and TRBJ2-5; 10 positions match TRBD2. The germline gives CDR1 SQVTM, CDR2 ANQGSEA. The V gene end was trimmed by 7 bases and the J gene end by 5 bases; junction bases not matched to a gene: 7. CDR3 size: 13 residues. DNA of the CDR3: TGCAGCGCAGGGACTAGCGTGGGGGAGACCCAGTACTTC. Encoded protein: CSAGTSVGETQYF.